The TCR beta chain described here comes from a study of T cells in Graves' hyperthyroidism and ophthalmopathy. This clonotype has only a few counts. RNA transcripts served as the template for amplifying TCR beta CDR3 regions. The HTBI primer set was used in a first-round RT-PCR of the TCR CDR3. TCRdb reprocessed the multiplex PCR reads via MiXCR and lists one record per CDR3 protein. The sample yields over 650,000 distinct CDR3 sequences, around 17% seen once. V gave up 3 bases and J gave up 6 bases, with 13 bases separating them. This CDR3 has 14 amino acids. Germline assignment: CDR1 SGHTA and CDR2 FQGTGA. Patients between 18 and 65 years old had hyperthyroidism, newly diagnosed and lasting under 2 months.

What was sequenced was blood. This receptor was taken from a man between 18 and 35 years old with Graves' hyperthyroidism. J is TRBJ2-3 and V is TRBV7-3; D is possibly TRBD2 (6 bases). CDR3 DNA: TGTGCCAGCAGCTTCGGCGGGGCCCGGGATACGCAGTATTTT. Amino acids: CASSFGGARDTQYF.